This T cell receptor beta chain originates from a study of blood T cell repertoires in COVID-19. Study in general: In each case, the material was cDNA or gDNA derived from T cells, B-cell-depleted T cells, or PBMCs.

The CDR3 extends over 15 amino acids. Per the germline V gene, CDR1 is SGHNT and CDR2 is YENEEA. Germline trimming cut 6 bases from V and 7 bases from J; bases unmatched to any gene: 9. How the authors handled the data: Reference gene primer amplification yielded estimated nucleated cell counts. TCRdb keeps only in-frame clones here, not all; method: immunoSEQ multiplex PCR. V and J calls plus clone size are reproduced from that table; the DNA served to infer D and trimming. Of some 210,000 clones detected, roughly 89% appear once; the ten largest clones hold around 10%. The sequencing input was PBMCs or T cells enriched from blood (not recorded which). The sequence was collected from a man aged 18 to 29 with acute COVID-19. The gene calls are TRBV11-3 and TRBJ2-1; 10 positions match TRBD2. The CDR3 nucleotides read TGTGCCAGCAGTTTACTAGCGGGGCTCGGGAATGAGCAGTTCTTC. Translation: CASSLLAGLGNEQFF. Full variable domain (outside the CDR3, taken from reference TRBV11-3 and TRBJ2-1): EAGVVQSPRYKIIEKKQPVAFWCNPISGHNTLYWYLQNLGQGPELLIRYENEEAVDDSQLPKDRFSAERLKGVDSTLKIQPAELGDSAVYLCASSLLAGLGNEQFFGPGTRLTVL.